Listed here are 16 T cell receptor beta chains from one sample, sequenced in a study of CD8 T cells in ankylosing spondylitis. The study, taken as a whole, reports: A motif of eight or nine highly homologous TCR beta variants was seen as apparently characteristic of ankylosing spondylitis blood.

Their antigens remain unidentified. One entry per CDR3 protein results from TCRdb running MiXCR on the 5' RACE reads. Among some 840,000 distinct CDR3 sequences listed, roughly 10% were seen once. Sequencing was done on a sample of blood, either unsorted or a sorted T cell fraction (not recorded which). The source of these receptors is a male donor with ankylosing spondylitis.

The chain employs TRBV3-1 and TRBJ1-6; perhaps TRBD1 as D (6 bases). Between the trimmed V and J ends, which lost 5 bases and 10 bases, there was a span of 12 bases. Germline V CDR1 and CDR2: LGHDT, YNNKEL (reference sequence). The CDR3 covers 13 residues. Written as DNA, the CDR3 is TGTGCCAGCAGCACTACAGGGTTCTCACCCCTCCACTTT. It specifies CASSTTGFSPLHF.

The rearrangement links TRBV6-2 or TRBV6-3 to TRBJ1-1; a possible D gene is TRBD1 (5 bases). The V and J ends lost 0 bases and 4 bases respectively, with 9 bases between them. The V gene's germline CDR1 is MNHEY and CDR2 SVGEGT. The CDR3 loop spans 14 amino acids. In DNA, the CDR3 is TGTGCCAGCAGTTACTCGAAGGGGAGCACTGAAGCTTTCTTT. Protein product: CASSYSKGSTEAFF.

The DNA of the CDR3 is TGTGCCAGCAGTGGATACACGGAGCAGTACTTC. Encoded protein: CASSGYTEQYF. This chain links TRBV25-1 with TRBJ2-7, with D uncertain. The CDR3 has 11 amino acids. Trimming took 4 bases from V and 7 from J, leaving 8 bases between them. Germline V gene sequence: CDR1 MGHDK, CDR2 SYGVNS.

This clonotype was recorded a few times. V is TRBV15 and J is TRBJ1-4; D is perhaps TRBD1 (6 bases). V gave up 3 bases and J gave up 11 bases, with 16 bases separating them. The CDR3 loop spans 14 amino acids. CDR1 LNHNV and CDR2 YYDKDF come from the germline V gene (reference sequence). The CDR3 loop reads CATSRTVQGGKLFF. CDR3 DNA sequence: TGTGCCACCAGCAGGACAGTACAGGGAGGCAAACTGTTTTTT.

This clonotype appeared a few times. The rearrangement joins TRBV29-1 to TRBJ2-7, with D maybe TRBD2 (5 bases). Trimming cost V 4 bases and J 1 base, with 23 bases left between them. Germline assignment: CDR1 SQVTM and CDR2 ANQGSEA. The CDR3 spans 17 residues. The CDR3 DNA reads as TGCAGCGTTGTAAGGAGGACGCCCGATCCAATATCCTACGAGCAGTACTTC. Its protein product is CSVVRRTPDPISYEQYF.

There are a few counts of this clonotype. The rearrangement links TRBV7-9 to TRBJ1-2; D is possibly TRBD1 (5 bases). V lost 8 bases and J lost 4, with 20 bases in between. Germline V gene data show CDR1 as SEHNR and CDR2 as FQNEAQ (reference sequence). This CDR3 spans 15 amino acids. CDR3 bases: TGTGCCAGCCCGCCTGAACCACAGGATTTCTATGGCTACACCTTC. The encoded protein is CASPPEPQDFYGYTF.

This rearrangement joins TRBV6-5 to TRBJ2-7, with D possibly TRBD1 on 5 matching bases. CDR1 and CDR2 from the germline V gene are MNHEY and SVGAGI. Trimming took off 2 bases at V and 0 bases at J, with 11 bases between the two ends. CDR3 length equals 15 residues. CDR3 in amino acids: CASSYQGSISYEQYF. The CDR3 DNA sequence: TGTGCCAGCAGTTACCAGGGTTCGATCTCCTACGAGCAGTACTTC.

This chain uses TRBV20-1 with TRBJ2-1; D is possibly TRBD2 (5 bases). Germline assignment: CDR1 DFQATT and CDR2 SNEGSKA (reference sequence). The CDR3 extends over 13 amino acids. V was shortened by 6 bases and J by 2 bases, with 11 bases between the two germline ends. The CDR3: CSAVASAYNEQFF. CDR3 DNA sequence: TGCAGTGCGGTAGCGTCGGCCTACAATGAGCAGTTCTTC.

This sequence joins TRBV10-3 and TRBJ2-7; TRBD1 matches at 10 bases. This CDR3 comprises 12 residues. V lost 11 bases, J lost 7 bases, and 8 bases stayed unmatched. The germline V gene has CDR1 ENHRY and CDR2 SYGVKD. The CDR3: CAVRTGGREQYF. The CDR3 DNA sequence: TGTGCCGTAAGGACAGGGGGAAGGGAGCAGTACTTC.

This clonotype was detected a few times. The J gene is TRBJ2-7, the V gene TRBV20-1; D is unresolved. The CDR3 has 14 residues. The V and J ends lost 6 bases and 0 bases respectively, with 15 bases between them. The V gene's germline CDR1 is DFQATT and CDR2 SNEGSKA (reference sequence). This CDR3 is CSAPESADSYEQYF. The DNA of the CDR3 is TGCAGTGCCCCAGAGTCGGCGGACTCCTACGAGCAGTACTTC.

This rearrangement joins TRBV7-2 to TRBJ2-7; 12 nucleotides match TRBD1. Germline CDR1 SGHTA, CDR2 FQGNSA. Germline trimming cut 5 bases from V and 2 bases from J; bases unmatched to any gene: 4. This CDR3 spans 15 amino acids. The DNA for the CDR3 is TGTGCCAGCAGCATCGGGACAGGGGGCCCCTACGAGCAGTACTTC. Its translation is CASSIGTGGPYEQYF.

A few counts support this clonotype. The rearrangement links TRBV28 to TRBJ2-1; 9 positions match TRBD2. V lost 3 bases and J lost 6; bases outside the gene matches: 9. The length of the CDR3 is 16 residues. Looked up from germline, CDR1 is MDHEN and CDR2 is SYDVKM. CDR3 loop: CASSFGGLAGSNEQFF. CDR3 DNA sequence: TGTGCCAGCAGTTTTGGGGGGCTAGCGGGGTCCAATGAGCAGTTCTTC.

This clonotype was detected ten times or more. This sequence joins TRBV6-2 or TRBV6-3 and TRBJ1-1; D not certain. The CDR3 extends over 11 amino acids. The germline V gene encodes CDR1 MNHEY and CDR2 SVGEGT. V lost 6 bases and J 10 bases, leaving 12 bases between the germline ends. The CDR3 coding sequence is TGTGCCAGCAGGCGGCCCGACGGAGCTTTCTTT. This codes for CASRRPDGAFF.

V and J are TRBV7-2 and TRBJ2-3, with a possible D match to TRBD1 (5 bases). Germline CDR1 and CDR2: SGHTA and FQGNSA. This CDR3 region has 14 residues. Between the trimmed V and J ends, which lost 4 bases and 6 bases, there was a span of 14 bases. The CDR3 region is CASSSRAGADTQYF. The CDR3 DNA is TGTGCCAGCAGCTCCAGGGCTGGGGCCGATACGCAGTATTTT.

CDR3 protein: CSARDSAGRANYGYTF. The DNA for the CDR3 is TGCAGTGCTAGAGATAGTGCGGGGAGAGCTAACTATGGCTACACCTTC. The rearrangement uses TRBV20-1 and TRBJ1-2, with D uncertain. CDR3 length: 16 residues. CDR1 and CDR2 from the germline V gene are DFQATT and SNEGSKA (reference sequence). Trimming left V 0 bases short and J 0 bases short, with 14 bases between.

In its sample, this clonotype was seen many times. The rearrangement links TRBV29-1 to TRBJ1-1, with D possibly being TRBD1 (6 bases). This CDR3 comprises 12 residues. Germline CDR1 reads SQVTM; CDR2 reads ANQGSEA. The V end lost 7 bases, the J end lost 10 bases, and 19 bases lay between the germline ends. The CDR3 protein is CSATNRDAPAFF. CDR3 bases: TGCAGCGCTACAAACAGGGATGCGCCAGCTTTCTTT.